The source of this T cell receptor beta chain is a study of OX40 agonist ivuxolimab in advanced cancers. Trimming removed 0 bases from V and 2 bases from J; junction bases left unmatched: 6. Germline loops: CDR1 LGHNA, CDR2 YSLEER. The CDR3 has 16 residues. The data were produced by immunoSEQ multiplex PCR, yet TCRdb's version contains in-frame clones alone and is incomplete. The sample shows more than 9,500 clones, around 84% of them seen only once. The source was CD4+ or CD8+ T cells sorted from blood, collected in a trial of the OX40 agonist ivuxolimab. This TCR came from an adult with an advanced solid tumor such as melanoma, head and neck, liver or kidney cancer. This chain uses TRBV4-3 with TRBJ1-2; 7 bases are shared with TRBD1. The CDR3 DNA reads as TGCGCCAGCAGCCAAGATCTAGGGGGCTCGAACTATGGCTACACCTTC. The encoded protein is CASSQDLGGSNYGYTF.